This TCR beta chain stems from a study of post-analysis software for immune sequencing data. Study-level information: Multiple sclerosis in the patients followed relapsing-remitting, secondary progressive and progressive-relapsing courses.

Points from the study as a whole: Compared against controls, patients with multiple sclerosis displayed significantly lower normalized Chao1 diversity. Under F measure analysis, samples from one preparation batch co-clustered strongly.

Turning to this clonotype: Its antigen is unidentified.

Libraries were made from TCR beta cDNA, and they carried unique molecular identifiers. The yield from roughly 1 to 10 million T cells was around 500,000 cDNA molecules in total. Via MiXCR, TCRdb re-called the PCR reads, giving one row per CDR3 protein. The sample lists roughly 580,000 distinct CDR3 sequences; about 40% were seen once. The receptor comes from a girl aged 5 to 17 with multiple sclerosis. The sequenced material came from blood.

The CDR3 DNA reads as TGTGCCAGCAGCGCAACAGGGGGCAGTCAGCCCCAGCATTTT. The encoded protein is CASSATGGSQPQHF. The chain has TRBV7-9 and TRBJ1-5; 9 positions match TRBD1. CDR1 and CDR2 from the germline V gene are SEHNR and FQNEAQ (reference sequence). V was clipped by 5 bases and J by 6 bases; unmatched bases: 5. The CDR3 covers 14 residues.